The sequence of this TCR beta chain was determined in a study of cytomegalovirus exposure and HLA in healthy donors. The overall study: A prior study identified roughly 110 million unique TCR beta sequences from about 200 million T cells. Study results and caveats: Sequencing likely caused a cluster of highly shared sequence variants.

This clone was seen a handful of times. Its antigen is not identified. PCR amplification relied on 60 Vbeta primers (plus 13 Jbeta primers). Study processing details: Later analysis identified roughly 84 million unique TCR beta chains, roughly 11 million shared. Sequencing used immunoSEQ multiplex PCR; TCRdb keeps in-frame clones, though not all of them. V and J calls and clone size come straight from that table; D and trimming were deduced from the DNA. The sample consists of over 150,000 clones, around 79% of them appearing once. The sequence came from a man aged 25 to 40 in good health and CMV-seropositive. The specimen sequenced was PBMCs.

The CDR3 reads CASSDDRGAQPQHF. The DNA for the CDR3 is TGCGCCAGCAGTGACGACAGGGGGGCTCAGCCCCAGCATTTT. The rearrangement links TRBV10-2 to TRBJ1-5, with TRBD1 identical over 9 bases. This CDR3 has 14 amino acids. V shed 3 bases and J 6 bases; nucleotides not matched to a gene: 3. The V gene's germline CDR1 is WSHSY and CDR2 SAAADI.